This T cell receptor (beta chain) was captured in a study of graft-versus-host responses after intestinal transplantation. Across the whole study: All of the recipients had induction that used anti-thymocyte globulin, then tacrolimus and steroids for three to four years.

Clones were read by immunoSEQ multiplex PCR, and TCRdb kept only the in-frame ones, dropping some. The sample includes tens of thousands of clones, roughly 94% seen only once; the top ten take around 0.5%. Findings and caveats of the study: In recipient marrow, GvH clones were found, and some appeared first in ileum or blood.

The CDR3 contains 13 residues. CDR1 is SGHAT, CDR2 FQNNGV, per germline. Trimming removed 5 bases from V and 4 bases from J, with 9 bases in between. This clone was seen once. Antigen unknown. The chain combines TRBV11-2 with TRBJ2-1; D unresolved. The sequence came from a human donor who received an intestinal transplant. This sample comprised unstimulated CD8+ T cells sorted from spleen or lymph node cells, obtained before intestinal transplant. CDR3: CASSPDSYNEQFF. CDR3 nucleotide sequence: TGTGCCAGCAGCCCTGACTCTTACAATGAGCAGTTCTTC.